The clone carrying this T cell receptor beta chain was picked up a small number of times. The data belong to a study of blood T cell repertoires in COVID-19. As for the study in general: Spain, Italy and the United States supplied samples that represented acute and convalescent COVID-19. From T cells, B-cell-depleted T cells, or PBMCs came the material, which was cDNA or gDNA.

Germline V CDR1 and CDR2: SGHVS, FQNEAQ. V gave up 1 base and J gave up 4 bases; unmatched junction bases: 10. The CDR3 extends over 16 amino acids. Original data processing: Reference gene primer amplification gave estimated nucleated cell counts. Clones were sequenced by immunoSEQ multiplex PCR, and TCRdb holds only the in-frame ones, with some missing. The DNA was the basis for D and trimming; V, J and clone size are from that table. The top ten hold 16% of the sample, which has approximately 84,000 clones, more than 65% seen once. Specimen: peripheral blood. This sequence was found in a human donor in a cohort sampled during active COVID-19. The rearrangement joins TRBV7-8 to TRBJ2-7; 7 positions match TRBD1. The CDR3 loop is CASSLGPGGPSYEQYF. CDR3 nucleotide sequence: TGTGCCAGCAGCTTAGGGCCAGGGGGACCTTCTTACGAGCAGTACTTC.